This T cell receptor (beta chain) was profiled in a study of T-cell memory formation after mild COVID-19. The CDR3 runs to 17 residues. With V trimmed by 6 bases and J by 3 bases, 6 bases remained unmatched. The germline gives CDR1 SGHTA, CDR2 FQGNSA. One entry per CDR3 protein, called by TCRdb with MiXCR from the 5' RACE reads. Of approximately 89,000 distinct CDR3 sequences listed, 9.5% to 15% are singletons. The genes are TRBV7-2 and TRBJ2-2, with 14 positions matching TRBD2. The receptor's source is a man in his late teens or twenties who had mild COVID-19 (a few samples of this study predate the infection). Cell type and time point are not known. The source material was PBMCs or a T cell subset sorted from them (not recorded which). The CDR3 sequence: CASSGTSGGAYTGELFF. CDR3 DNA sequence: TGTGCCAGCAGTGGGACTAGCGGGGGAGCCTACACCGGGGAGCTGTTTTTT.